This entry lists 8 T cell receptor beta chains sequenced from one sample in a study of OX40 agonist ivuxolimab in advanced cancers. Measured with immunoSEQ multiplex PCR; TCRdb has only the in-frame clones, and not every one. The sample contains some 60,000 clones, about nine tenths of which appear only once. The material was CD4+ or CD8+ T cells sorted from blood, obtained in a trial of the OX40 agonist ivuxolimab. The receptors stem from an adult with an advanced solid tumor such as melanoma, head and neck, liver or kidney cancer.

This chain links TRBV7-3 with TRBJ2-6; 12 bases map to TRBD2. CDR1 is SGHTA and CDR2 is FQGTGA in the germline V gene. Germline trimming cut 5 bases from V and 0 bases from J; bases unmatched to any gene: 11. The CDR3 loop spans 20 amino acids. DNA of the CDR3: TGTGCCAGCAGCCCAGGGCCTAGCGGGAGGGCAACCTCTGGGGCCAACGTCCTGACTTTC. This codes for CASSPGPSGRATSGANVLTF. The full variable domain, its missing parts supplied by reference TRBV7-3 and TRBJ2-6, is GAGVSQTPSNKVTEKGKYVELRCDPISGHTALYWYRQSLGQGPEFLIYFQGTGAADDSGLPNDRFFAVRPEGSVSTLKIQRTERGDSAVYLCASSPGPSGRATSGANVLTFGAGSRLTVL.

The gene calls are TRBV19 and TRBJ2-2; a possible D gene is TRBD1 (5 bases). The CDR3 consists of 15 residues. The V end lost 7 bases, the J end lost 7 bases, and 19 bases lay between the germline ends. CDR1 and CDR2 (germline): LNHDA, SQIVND (reference sequence). CDR3 protein: CASNSGGRASGELFF. In DNA, the CDR3 is TGTGCCAGTAATTCAGGCGGCAGGGCGAGCGGGGAGCTGTTTTTT.

CDR3 nucleotides: TGTGCCAGCAGTCCCTTGCGGGAGGGCCAAGAGACCCAGTACTTC. Amino acids: CASSPLREGQETQYF. J is TRBJ2-5 and V is TRBV28; 9 bases fit TRBD2. This CDR3 spans 15 amino acids. CDR1 is MDHEN, CDR2 SYDVKM, per germline. With V trimmed by 5 bases and J by 1 base, 5 bases remained unmatched.

This sequence joins TRBV28 and TRBJ2-7; 9 positions match TRBD1. The germline V gene has CDR1 MDHEN and CDR2 SYDVKM. CDR3 length: 15 residues. J lost 1 base, V lost 6 bases, and 7 bases had no gene match. The CDR3 nucleotides are TGTGCCAGCAGGACGCCGGGACAGGGTTCCTACGAGCAGTACTTC. Protein: CASRTPGQGSYEQYF.

This sequence joins TRBV18 and TRBJ2-7, with a tentative D call TRBD1 (6 bases). Germline V gene data show CDR1 as KGHSH and CDR2 as LQKENI. V lost 1 base to trimming and J lost 4 bases, with 14 bases between them. This CDR3 contains 15 residues. This CDR3 is CASSPRQASGYEQYF. CDR3 DNA: TGTGCCAGCTCACCACGACAGGCGTCAGGGTACGAGCAGTACTTC.

Regarding this clone: Other DNA sequences in this specimen translate into the identical CDR3. This chain joins TRBV28 and TRBJ1-5; D ambiguous. V was cut by 6 bases and J by 5 bases, with 5 bases left in between. Germline V CDR1 and CDR2: MDHEN, SYDVKM. This CDR3 is 11 amino acids long. Written as DNA, the CDR3 is TGTGCCAGCAGCACTTATCAGCCCCAGCATTTT. Residues: CASSTYQPQHF.

The chain combines TRBV19 with TRBJ2-3, with D possibly called TRBD1 or TRBD2 (5 bases each). CDR1 is LNHDA and CDR2 is SQIVND in the germline V gene (reference sequence). The V and J ends lost 0 bases and 14 bases respectively, with 12 bases between them. The CDR3 is 12 residues long. In DNA form, the CDR3 reads TGTGCCAGTAGTATAGACGGGACCGGGCGGTATTTT. Translation: CASSIDGTGRYF.

As regards this clone: An end of the junction differs from the germline gene, which may be a read error. Other nucleotide sequences from this sample produce the same CDR3. The chain joins TRBV7-7 to TRBJ2-7, with TRBD1 as a possible D gene (6 bases). The CDR3 extends over 13 amino acids. Germline CDR1 reads SSHAT; CDR2 reads FNYEAQ (reference sequence). The CDR3 spells CASSLAQGYEQYF. The CDR3 DNA sequence: TGTGCTAGCAGCTTAGCACAGGGTTACGAGCAGTACTTC.